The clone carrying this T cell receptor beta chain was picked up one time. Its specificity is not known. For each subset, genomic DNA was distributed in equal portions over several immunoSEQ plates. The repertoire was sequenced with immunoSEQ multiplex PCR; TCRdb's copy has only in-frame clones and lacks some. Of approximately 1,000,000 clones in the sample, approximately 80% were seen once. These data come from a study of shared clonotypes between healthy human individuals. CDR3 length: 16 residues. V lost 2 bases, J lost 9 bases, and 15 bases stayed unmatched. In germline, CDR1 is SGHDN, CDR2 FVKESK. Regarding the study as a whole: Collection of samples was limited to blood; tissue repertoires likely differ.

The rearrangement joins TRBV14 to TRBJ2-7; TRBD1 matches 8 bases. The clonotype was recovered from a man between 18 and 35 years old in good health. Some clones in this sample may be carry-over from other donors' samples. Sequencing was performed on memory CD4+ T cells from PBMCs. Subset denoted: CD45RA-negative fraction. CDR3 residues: CASSQSPGQGSFGQYF. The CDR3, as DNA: TGTGCCAGCAGCCAAAGCCCAGGACAGGGAAGTTTCGGGCAGTACTTC. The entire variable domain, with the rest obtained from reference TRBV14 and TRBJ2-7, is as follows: EAGVTQFPSHSVIEKGQTVTLRCDPISGHDNLYWYRRVMGKEIKFLLHFVKESKQDESGMPNNRFLAERTGGTYSTLKVQPAELEDSGVYFCASSQSPGQGSFGQYFGPGTRLTVT.